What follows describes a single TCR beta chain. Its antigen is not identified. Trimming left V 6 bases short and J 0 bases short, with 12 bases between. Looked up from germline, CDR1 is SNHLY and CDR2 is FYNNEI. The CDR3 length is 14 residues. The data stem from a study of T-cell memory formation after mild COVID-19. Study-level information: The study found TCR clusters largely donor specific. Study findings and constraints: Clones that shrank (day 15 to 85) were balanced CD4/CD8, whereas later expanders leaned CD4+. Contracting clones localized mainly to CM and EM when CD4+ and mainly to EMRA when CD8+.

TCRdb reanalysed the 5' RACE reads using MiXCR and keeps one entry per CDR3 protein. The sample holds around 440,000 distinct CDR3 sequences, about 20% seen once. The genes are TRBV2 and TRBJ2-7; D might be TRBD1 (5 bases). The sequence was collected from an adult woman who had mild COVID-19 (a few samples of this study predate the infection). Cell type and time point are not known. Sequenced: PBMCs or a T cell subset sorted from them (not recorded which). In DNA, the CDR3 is TGTGCCAGCAGCCGACAGATTAGCTCCTACGAGCAGTACTTC. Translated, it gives CASSRQISSYEQYF.